This paragraph covers one TCR beta chain sequence. Its target is unknown. Chemo-refractory metastatic non-small-cell lung cancer patients received focal radiation with ipilimumab CTLA-4 blockade. The data were obtained in a study of radiotherapy plus CTLA-4 blockade in lung cancer. Study-level points and caveats: Early clone dynamics of blood T cells, plus interferon-beta, reportedly predicted response best. TCR clones of tumor origin grew in blood after radiotherapy plus ipilimumab.

The method was immunoSEQ multiplex PCR; TCRdb's version includes in-frame clones alone and lacks a portion of them. The table includes about 95,000 clones, about four fifths detected once. The material was peripheral blood, obtained from a patient treated with radiotherapy plus ipilimumab. The receptor's source is a human donor with non-small cell lung cancer who had stable disease on radiotherapy plus ipilimumab.

The DNA of the CDR3 is TGCGCCAGCAGCTTGGGACGGCCCGGCACCGGGGAGCTGTTTTTT. Translating gives CASSLGRPGTGELFF. This chain links TRBV5-1 with TRBJ2-2, with D uncertain. This CDR3 has 15 amino acids. The V gene lost 0 bases and the J gene lost 4 bases, with 10 bases spanning the gap. Germline CDR1 reads SGHRS; CDR2 reads YFSETQ. The complete variable domain, with remaining parts taken from reference TRBV5-1 and TRBJ2-2, reads KAGVTQTPRYLIKTRGQQVTLSCSPISGHRSVSWYQQTPGQGLQFLFEYFSETQRNKGNFPGRFSGRQFSNSRSEMNVSTLELGDSALYLCASSLGRPGTGELFFGEGSRLTVL.